This TCR beta chain was identified during a study of T-cell memory formation after mild COVID-19. V was pared by 0 bases and J by 11 bases, with 22 bases between. The CDR3 has 17 amino acids. The germline V gene encodes CDR1 LGHNA and CDR2 YSLEER. TCRdb processed the 5' RACE reads anew with MiXCR; each CDR3 protein has one entry. The sample has about 610,000 distinct CDR3 sequences, approximately 15% seen once; the top ten hold roughly 8.2%. This clonotype was seen many times. Sequenced input: PBMCs or a T cell subset sorted from them (not recorded which). The sequence was collected from an adult woman who had mild COVID-19 (a few samples of this study predate the infection). Cell type and time point are not known. J is TRBJ2-2 and V is TRBV4-3; weak D call: TRBD1 (6 bases). The CDR3 nucleotides read TGCGCCAGCAGCCAAGATCTAGGGCAGGGTGTGACAGGAGAGCTGTTTTTT. It translates to CASSQDLGQGVTGELFF.